This TCR beta chain was captured by sequencing in a study of blood T cells in healthy people across ages. On the study more broadly: Capture by template switching was about one barcoded beta molecule per two T cells. The study, taken as a whole, reports: While age rose, TCR beta diversity per million T cells dropped in a roughly linear way. It was not known whether donors were CMV positive (a possible confounder of expanded clonotype changes). Researchers report that TCR beta diversity correlated strongly with naive T cell percentage.

A J-beta primer mix and a sample-barcoded 5' primer were used in a second PCR of roughly 6 to 12 cycles. TCRdb redid the calling of the 5' RACE reads with MiXCR, one entry per CDR3 protein. The table has over 550,000 distinct CDR3 sequences, about 30% seen once. This clonotype was picked up many times. Its antigen is undetermined. V gave up 5 bases and J gave up 0 bases; unmatched junction bases: 4. Germline values: CDR1 SEHNR, CDR2 FQNEAQ (reference sequence). This CDR3 spans 15 amino acids. The V gene is TRBV7-9, the J gene TRBJ2-1, with 7 bases matching TRBD1. The TCR sequence derives from a woman older than 75 in good health. What was sequenced was blood. The CDR3 loop reads CASSPRGNSYNEQFF. The CDR3, as DNA: TGTGCCAGCAGCCCCAGGGGGAACTCCTACAATGAGCAGTTCTTC. Based on the CDR3 plus reference TRBV7-9 and TRBJ2-1, the full variable domain is DTGVSQNPRHKITKRGQNVTFRCDPISEHNRLYWYRQTLGQGPEFLTYFQNEAQLEKSRLLSDRFSAERPKGSFSTLEIQRTEQGDSAMYLCASSPRGNSYNEQFFGPGTRLTVL.